A single sample is the source of the 9 T cell receptor beta chains below, sequenced in a study of cytomegalovirus exposure and HLA in healthy donors. Libraries were prepared by immunoSEQ multiplex PCR; TCRdb keeps only in-frame clonotypes and omits some of them. The sample has about 140,000 clones, 88% seen once. The sample comprised PBMCs. These receptors came from a woman aged 18-35 years in good health and CMV-seropositive.

The rearrangement uses TRBV7-3 and TRBJ2-4, with D possibly being TRBD2 (6 bases). The CDR3 sequence is 16 residues long. The germline V gene has CDR1 SGHTA and CDR2 FQGTGA. With 1 base removed from V and 1 base from J, the gap between germline ends came to 11 bases. CDR3 nucleotide sequence: TGTGCCAGCAGCTTAAACGGGGGAACGGCCAAAAACATTCAGTACTTC. Translating gives CASSLNGGTAKNIQYF.

This clone was seen a single time. The CDR3 nucleotides read TGTGCCAGCAGTGAAGCCAGCCAGGGGACCTATGGCTACACCTTC. Amino acids: CASSEASQGTYGYTF. This chain links TRBV6-1 with TRBJ1-2, with D maybe TRBD1 (6 bases). V was trimmed by 0 bases and J by 4 bases, leaving 12 bases between them. Germline values: CDR1 MNHNS, CDR2 SASEGT. CDR3 length: 15 amino acids.

The chain employs TRBV7-2 and TRBJ1-6, with D hard to call. The CDR3 length is 16 residues. Germline V gene lookup returns CDR1 SGHTA and CDR2 FQGNSA. Trimming shortened V by 2 bases and J by 0 bases, and 8 bases separated the two germline ends. The CDR3 sequence: CASSLSPSSYNSPLHF. DNA of the CDR3: TGTGCCAGCAGCTTAAGCCCGAGCTCCTATAATTCACCCCTCCACTTT.

The chain combines TRBV4-2 with TRBJ2-7, with a tentative D call TRBD1 (5 bases). CDR3 length: 17 residues. Germline V CDR1 and CDR2: LGHNA, YNFKEQ. V was clipped by 4 bases and J by 1 base, with 20 bases between them. In DNA form, the CDR3 reads TGTGCCAGCAGCCGAATTCATCAAGGGGCCAGTTCCTACGAGCAGTACTTC. Translation: CASSRIHQGASSYEQYF.

This rearrangement joins TRBV7-2 to TRBJ2-3, with D possibly being TRBD2 (5 bases). The CDR3 has 16 residues. V dropped 1 base and J dropped 1 base, with 12 bases sitting between them. Germline V CDR1 and CDR2: SGHTA, FQGNSA. For the CDR3, the DNA is TGTGCCAGCAGCTTAGTTTCTAGCCAGGGCACAGATACGCAGTATTTT. It encodes CASSLVSSQGTDTQYF.

The gene calls are TRBV29-1 and TRBJ2-1; 11 bases line up with TRBD2. CDR1 is SQVTM, CDR2 ANQGSEA, per germline. The J segment lost 9 bases and the V segment lost 4 bases, leaving 8 bases of the junction unmatched. This CDR3 is built from 14 residues. The CDR3 is CSVVSTSGIIEQFF. CDR3 coding DNA: TGCAGCGTTGTATCGACTAGCGGGATAATTGAGCAGTTCTTC.

The J gene is TRBJ2-5, the V gene TRBV4-2; D possibly corresponds to TRBD1 (5 bases). CDR3 length equals 13 residues. Germline V lookup: CDR1 LGHNA, CDR2 YNFKEQ. Trimming removed 4 bases from V and 5 bases from J, with 11 bases in between. CDR3 bases: TGTGCCAGCAGCCCCCAGGGCGTGGAGACCCAGTACTTC. Its translation is CASSPQGVETQYF.

The rearrangement links TRBV5-1 to TRBJ2-2, with TRBD2 matching over 9 bases. The germline V gene has CDR1 SGHRS and CDR2 YFSETQ. Trimming cost V 0 bases and J 4 bases; bases outside gene matches: 4. The CDR3 is 16 residues long. Here the CDR3 reads CASSLVAGEGTGELFF. For the CDR3, the DNA is TGCGCCAGCAGCTTGGTAGCGGGAGAGGGCACCGGGGAGCTGTTTTTT.

The chain joins TRBV28 to TRBJ1-5, with 7 bases identical to TRBD1. The CDR3 is 16 amino acids. Germline V CDR1 and CDR2: MDHEN, SYDVKM. V gave up 3 bases and J gave up 2 bases; unmatched junction bases: 7. CDR3 DNA sequence: TGTGCCAGCAGTTTCGTCGACAGGGCGGGCAATCAGCCCCAGCATTTT. Protein: CASSFVDRAGNQPQHF.